This passage covers 4 T cell receptor beta chains from one sample sequenced in a study of blood T cell repertoires in COVID-19. The protocol was immunoSEQ multiplex PCR, while the TCRdb copy is restricted to in-frame clones and leaves out a portion. Seen here are about 220,000 clones, about 85% observed once, and the top ten hold approximately 5.1%. The sequencing input was peripheral blood. These receptors originate from a woman aged 60-75 years who had recovered from COVID-19.

This clone occurred a few times. The V call is TRBV7-9, the J call TRBJ2-5, with D possibly matching TRBD1 (6 bases). The V end lost 1 base, the J end lost 5 bases, and 14 bases lay between the germline ends. The CDR3 covers 15 residues. The germline V gene encodes CDR1 SEHNR and CDR2 FQNEAQ (reference sequence). The CDR3 spells CASSLVGRGSETQYF. CDR3 coding DNA: TGTGCCAGCAGCTTAGTAGGCAGGGGAAGCGAGACCCAGTACTTC.

This clone was seen just once. This chain links TRBV27 with TRBJ1-6, with TRBD1 identical over 11 bases. From germline, CDR1 is MNHEY and CDR2 SMNVEV (reference sequence). V lost 5 bases, J lost 0 bases, and 9 bases stayed unmatched. The CDR3 runs to 19 residues. The CDR3 sequence is CASSLKDRGPSSYNSPLHF. Here the CDR3 DNA reads TGTGCCAGCAGTCTCAAGGACAGGGGGCCAAGCTCCTATAATTCACCCCTCCACTTT.

This chain's CDR3 is CATTRLNSNQPQHF. The CDR3 DNA follows: TGTGCCACCACCCGACTAAATAGCAATCAGCCCCAGCATTTT. The chain combines TRBV24-1 with TRBJ1-5; D unresolved. Trimming took 8 bases from V and 0 from J, leaving 10 bases between them. Germline V lookup: CDR1 KGHDR, CDR2 SFDVKD. The CDR3 has 14 amino acids.

The rearrangement uses TRBV18 and TRBJ2-7; TRBD1 agrees at 9 bases. The CDR3 loop spans 14 amino acids. Germline V gives CDR1 KGHSH, CDR2 LQKENI. Trimming cost V 3 bases and J 6 bases; bases outside gene matches: 6. CDR3 in DNA: TGTGCCAGCTCACCGGGACAGGGATCTCGCGAGCAGTACTTC. Its translation: CASSPGQGSREQYF.